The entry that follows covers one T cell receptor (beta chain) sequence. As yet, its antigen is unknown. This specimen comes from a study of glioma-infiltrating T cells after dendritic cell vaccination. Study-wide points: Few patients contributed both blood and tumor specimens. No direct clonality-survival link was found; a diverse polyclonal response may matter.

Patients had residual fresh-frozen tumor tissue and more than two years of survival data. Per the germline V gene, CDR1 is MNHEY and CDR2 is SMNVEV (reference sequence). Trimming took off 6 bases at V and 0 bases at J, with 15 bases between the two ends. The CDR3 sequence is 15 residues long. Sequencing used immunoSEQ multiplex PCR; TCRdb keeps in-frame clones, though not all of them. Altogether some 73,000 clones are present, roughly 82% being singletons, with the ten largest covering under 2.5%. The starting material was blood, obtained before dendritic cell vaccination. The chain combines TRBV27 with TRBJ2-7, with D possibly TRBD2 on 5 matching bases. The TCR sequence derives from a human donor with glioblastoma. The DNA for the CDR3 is TGTGCCAGCAGGAAGAGCGGCCCTAGCTCCTACGAGCAGTACGTC. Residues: CASRKSGPSSYEQYV.